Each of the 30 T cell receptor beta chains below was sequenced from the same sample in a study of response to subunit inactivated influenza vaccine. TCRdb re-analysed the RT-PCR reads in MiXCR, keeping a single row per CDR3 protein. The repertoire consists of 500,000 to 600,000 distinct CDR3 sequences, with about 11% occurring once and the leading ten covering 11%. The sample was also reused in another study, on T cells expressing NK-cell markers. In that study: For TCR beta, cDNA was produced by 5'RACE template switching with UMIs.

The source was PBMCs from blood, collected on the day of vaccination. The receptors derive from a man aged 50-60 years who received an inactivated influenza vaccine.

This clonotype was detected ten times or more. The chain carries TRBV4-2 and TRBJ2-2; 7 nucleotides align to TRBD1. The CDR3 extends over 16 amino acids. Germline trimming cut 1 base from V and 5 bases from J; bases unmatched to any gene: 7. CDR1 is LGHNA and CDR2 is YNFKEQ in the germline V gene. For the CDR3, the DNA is TGTGCCAGCAGCCAAGTGGGACAGATGGGAACCGGGGAGCTGTTTTTT. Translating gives CASSQVGQMGTGELFF.

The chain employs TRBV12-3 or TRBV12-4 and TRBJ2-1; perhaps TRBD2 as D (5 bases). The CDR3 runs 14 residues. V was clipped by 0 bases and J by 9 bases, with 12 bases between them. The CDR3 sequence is CASSLASAGGEQFF. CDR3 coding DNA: TGTGCCAGCAGTTTAGCTAGTGCGGGTGGTGAGCAGTTCTTC.

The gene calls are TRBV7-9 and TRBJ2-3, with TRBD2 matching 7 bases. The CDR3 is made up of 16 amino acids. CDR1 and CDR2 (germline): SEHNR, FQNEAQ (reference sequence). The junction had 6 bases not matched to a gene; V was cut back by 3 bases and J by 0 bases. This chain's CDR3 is CASSFRWRESTDTQYF. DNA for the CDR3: TGTGCCAGCAGCTTCCGGTGGCGGGAGAGCACAGATACGCAGTATTTT.

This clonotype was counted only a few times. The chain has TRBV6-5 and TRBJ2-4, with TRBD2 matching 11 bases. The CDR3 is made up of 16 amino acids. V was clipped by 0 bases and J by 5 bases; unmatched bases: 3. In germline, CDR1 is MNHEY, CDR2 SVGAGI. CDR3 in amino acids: CASSYSLAGGENIQYF. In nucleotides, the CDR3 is TGTGCCAGCAGTTACTCGCTAGCGGGGGGCGAAAACATTCAGTACTTC.

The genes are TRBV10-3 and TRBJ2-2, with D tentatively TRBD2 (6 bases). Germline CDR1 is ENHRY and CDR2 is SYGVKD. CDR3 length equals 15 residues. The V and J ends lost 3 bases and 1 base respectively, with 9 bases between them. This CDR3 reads CAISDGTQNTGELFF. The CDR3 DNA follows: TGTGCCATCAGTGATGGGACTCAGAACACCGGGGAGCTGTTTTTT.

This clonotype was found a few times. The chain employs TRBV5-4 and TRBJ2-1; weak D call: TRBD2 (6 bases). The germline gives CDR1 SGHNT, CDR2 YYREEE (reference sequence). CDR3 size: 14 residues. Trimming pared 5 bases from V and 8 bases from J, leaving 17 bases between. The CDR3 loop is CASRVGGMRDEQFF. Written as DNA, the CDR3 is TGTGCCAGCAGAGTTGGGGGGATGAGGGATGAGCAGTTCTTC.

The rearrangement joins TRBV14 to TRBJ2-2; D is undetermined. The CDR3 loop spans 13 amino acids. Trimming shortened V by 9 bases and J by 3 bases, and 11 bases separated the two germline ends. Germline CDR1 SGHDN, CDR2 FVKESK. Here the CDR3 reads CARGIGHTGELFF. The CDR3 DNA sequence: TGTGCCAGGGGGATCGGACACACCGGGGAGCTGTTTTTT.

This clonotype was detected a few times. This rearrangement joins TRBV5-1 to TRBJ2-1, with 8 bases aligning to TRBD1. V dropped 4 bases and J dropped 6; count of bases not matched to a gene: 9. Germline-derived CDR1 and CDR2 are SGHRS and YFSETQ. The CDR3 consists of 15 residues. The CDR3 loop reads CASSLMPGQVNEQFF. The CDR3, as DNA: TGCGCCAGCAGCCTAATGCCGGGACAGGTCAATGAGCAGTTCTTC.

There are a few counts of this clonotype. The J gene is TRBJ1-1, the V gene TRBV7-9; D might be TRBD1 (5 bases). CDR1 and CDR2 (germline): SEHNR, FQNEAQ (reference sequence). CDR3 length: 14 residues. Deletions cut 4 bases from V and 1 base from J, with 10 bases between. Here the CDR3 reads CASSSPTANTEAFF. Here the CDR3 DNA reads TGTGCCAGCAGCTCCCCGACAGCGAACACTGAAGCTTTCTTT. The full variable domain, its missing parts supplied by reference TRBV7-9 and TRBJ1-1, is DTGVSQNPRHKITKRGQNVTFRCDPISEHNRLYWYRQTLGQGPEFLTYFQNEAQLEKSRLLSDRFSAERPKGSFSTLEIQRTEQGDSAMYLCASSSPTANTEAFFGQGTRLTVV.

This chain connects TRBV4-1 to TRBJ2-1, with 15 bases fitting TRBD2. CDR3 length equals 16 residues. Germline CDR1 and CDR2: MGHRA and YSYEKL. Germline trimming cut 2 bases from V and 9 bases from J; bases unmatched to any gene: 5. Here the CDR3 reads CASSQRGTSGGIEQFF. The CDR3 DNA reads TGCGCCAGCAGCCAACGGGGGACTAGCGGGGGGATTGAGCAGTTCTTC.

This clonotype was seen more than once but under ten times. The CDR3 DNA follows: TGTGCCAGCACCAAGGACGGTTACAATGAGCAGTTCTTC. It is translated as CASTKDGYNEQFF. This chain links TRBV5-4 with TRBJ2-1; D call uncertain. V was clipped by 6 bases and J by 4 bases, with 11 bases between them. This CDR3 contains 13 residues. Per the germline V gene, CDR1 is SGHNT and CDR2 is YYREEE (reference sequence).

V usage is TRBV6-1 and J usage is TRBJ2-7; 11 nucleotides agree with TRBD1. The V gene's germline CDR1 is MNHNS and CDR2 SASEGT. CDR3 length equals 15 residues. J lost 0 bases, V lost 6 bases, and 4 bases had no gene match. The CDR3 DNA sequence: TGTGCCAGCAGCCCGGGACAGGGGGACTCCTACGAGCAGTACTTC. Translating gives CASSPGQGDSYEQYF.

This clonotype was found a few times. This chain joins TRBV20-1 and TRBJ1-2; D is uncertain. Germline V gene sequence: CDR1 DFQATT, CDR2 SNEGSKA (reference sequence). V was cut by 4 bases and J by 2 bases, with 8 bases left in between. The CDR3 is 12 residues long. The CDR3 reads CSATTENYGYTF. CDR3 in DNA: TGCAGTGCTACGACTGAAAACTATGGCTACACCTTC.

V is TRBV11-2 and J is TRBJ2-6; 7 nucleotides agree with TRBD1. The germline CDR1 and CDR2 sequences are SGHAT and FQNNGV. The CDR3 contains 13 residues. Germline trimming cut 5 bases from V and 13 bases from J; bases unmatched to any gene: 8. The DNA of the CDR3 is TGTGCCAGCAGCAAGGACAGGCTAGAAGTCCTGACTTTC. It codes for CASSKDRLEVLTF.

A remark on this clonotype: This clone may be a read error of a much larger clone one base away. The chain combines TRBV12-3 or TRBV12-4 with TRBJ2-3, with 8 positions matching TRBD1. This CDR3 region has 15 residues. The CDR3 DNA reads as TGTGTCAGCAGTTTGACAGGGGCTCGCACAGATACGCAGTATTTT. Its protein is CVSSLTGARTDTQYF.

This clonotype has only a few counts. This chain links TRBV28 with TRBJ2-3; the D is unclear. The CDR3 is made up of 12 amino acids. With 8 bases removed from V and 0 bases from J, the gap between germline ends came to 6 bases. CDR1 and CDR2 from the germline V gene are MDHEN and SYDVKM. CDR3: CASFGSTDTQYF. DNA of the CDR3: TGTGCCAGCTTTGGGAGCACAGATACGCAGTATTTT.

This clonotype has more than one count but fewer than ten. DNA of the CDR3: TGTGCCAGCAGCAACCGGGCCACATACAATGAGCAGTTCTTC. Translation gives CASSNRATYNEQFF. The genes are TRBV11-2 and TRBJ2-1; D is unresolved. This CDR3 spans 14 amino acids. V was clipped by 5 bases and J by 4 bases, with 12 bases between them. Looked up from germline, CDR1 is SGHAT and CDR2 is FQNNGV.

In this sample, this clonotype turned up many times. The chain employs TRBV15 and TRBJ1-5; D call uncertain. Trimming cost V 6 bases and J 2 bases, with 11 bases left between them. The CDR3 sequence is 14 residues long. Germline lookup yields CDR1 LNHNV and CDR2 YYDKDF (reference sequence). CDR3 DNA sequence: TGTGCCACCAGTTCCTTTTTTGGCAATCAGCCCCAGCATTTT. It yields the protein CATSSFFGNQPQHF.

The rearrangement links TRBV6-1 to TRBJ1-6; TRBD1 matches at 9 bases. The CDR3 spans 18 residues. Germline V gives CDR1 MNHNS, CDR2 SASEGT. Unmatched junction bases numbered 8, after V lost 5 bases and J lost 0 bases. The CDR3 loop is CASSRTGGGGSYNSPLHF. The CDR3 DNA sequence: TGTGCCAGCAGTCGTACAGGGGGCGGTGGCTCCTATAATTCACCCCTCCACTTT.

The CDR3 loop is CASSQRRDTQYF. In DNA, the CDR3 is TGTGCCAGCAGCCAACGTAGGGATACGCAGTATTTT. This chain connects TRBV6-5 to TRBJ2-3, with unresolved D. The CDR3 extends over 12 amino acids. The V and J ends lost 6 bases and 6 bases respectively, with 10 bases between them. Germline V gene data show CDR1 as MNHEY and CDR2 as SVGAGI.

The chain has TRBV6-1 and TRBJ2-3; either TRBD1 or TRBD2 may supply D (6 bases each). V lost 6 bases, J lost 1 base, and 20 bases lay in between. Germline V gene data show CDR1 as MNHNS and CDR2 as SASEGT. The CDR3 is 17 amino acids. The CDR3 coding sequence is TGTGCCAGCAGCGAGATGGCCCTTGGGGGGCGCACAGATACGCAGTATTTT. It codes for CASSEMALGGRTDTQYF.

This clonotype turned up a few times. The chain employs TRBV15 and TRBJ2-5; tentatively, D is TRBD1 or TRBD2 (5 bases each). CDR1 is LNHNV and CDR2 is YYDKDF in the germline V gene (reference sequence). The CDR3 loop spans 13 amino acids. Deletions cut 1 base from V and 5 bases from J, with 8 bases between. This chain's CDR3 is CATSRGGFETQYF. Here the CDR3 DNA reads TGTGCCACCAGCAGAGGGGGGTTTGAGACCCAGTACTTC. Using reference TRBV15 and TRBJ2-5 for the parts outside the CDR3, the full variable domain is DAMVIQNPRYQVTQFGKPVTLSCSQTLNHNVMYWYQQKSSQAPKLLFHYYDKDFNNEADTPDNFQSRRPNTSFCFLDIRSPGLGDTAMYLCATSRGGFETQYFGPGTRLLVL.

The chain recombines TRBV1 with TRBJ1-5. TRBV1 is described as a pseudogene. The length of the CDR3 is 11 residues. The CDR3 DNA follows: TGCACCAGTTTACATCGGAAGCCCCAGCATTTT. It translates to CTSLHRKPQHF.

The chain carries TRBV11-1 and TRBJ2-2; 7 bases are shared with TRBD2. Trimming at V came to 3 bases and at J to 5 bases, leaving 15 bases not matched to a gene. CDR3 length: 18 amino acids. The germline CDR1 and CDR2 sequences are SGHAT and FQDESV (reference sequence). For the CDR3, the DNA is TGTGCCAGCAGCTTGCTTAGCGCTGCGGGAGTTATTACCGGGGAGCTGTTTTTT. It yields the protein CASSLLSAAGVITGELFF.

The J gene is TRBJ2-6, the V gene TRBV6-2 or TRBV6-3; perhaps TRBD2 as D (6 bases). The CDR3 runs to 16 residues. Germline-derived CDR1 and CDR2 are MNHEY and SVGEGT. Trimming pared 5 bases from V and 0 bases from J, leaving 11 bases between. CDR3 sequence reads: CASSPAGSSGANVLTF. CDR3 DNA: TGTGCCAGCAGTCCCGCGGGAAGCTCTGGGGCCAACGTCCTGACTTTC.

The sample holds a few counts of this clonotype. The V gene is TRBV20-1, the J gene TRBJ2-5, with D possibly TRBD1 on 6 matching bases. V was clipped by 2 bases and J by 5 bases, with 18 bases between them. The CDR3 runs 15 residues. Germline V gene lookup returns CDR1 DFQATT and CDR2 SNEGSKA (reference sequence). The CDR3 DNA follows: TGCAGTGCTAGACATGGACAGTTTATGTTGGAGACCCAGTACTTC. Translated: CSARHGQFMLETQYF.

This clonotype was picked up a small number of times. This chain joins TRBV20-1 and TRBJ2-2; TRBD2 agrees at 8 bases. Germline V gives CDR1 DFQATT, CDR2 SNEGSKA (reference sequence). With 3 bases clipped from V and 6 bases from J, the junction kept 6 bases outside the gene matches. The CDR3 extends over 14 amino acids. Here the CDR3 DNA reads TGCAGTGCTAGGGCAAACGGGGGGGCCGGGGAGCTGTTTTTT. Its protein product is CSARANGGAGELFF.

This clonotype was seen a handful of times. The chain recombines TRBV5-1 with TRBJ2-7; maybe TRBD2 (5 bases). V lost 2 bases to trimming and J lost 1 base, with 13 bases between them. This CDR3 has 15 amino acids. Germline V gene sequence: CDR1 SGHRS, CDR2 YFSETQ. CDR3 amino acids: CASSLLDSTSYEQYF. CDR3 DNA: TGCGCCAGCAGCTTACTAGACTCAACATCCTACGAGCAGTACTTC.

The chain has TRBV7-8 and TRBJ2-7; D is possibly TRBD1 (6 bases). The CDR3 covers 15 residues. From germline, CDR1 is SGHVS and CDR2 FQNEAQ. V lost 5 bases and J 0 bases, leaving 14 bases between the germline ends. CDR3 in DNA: TGTGCCAGCAGCACCCAAGGACAGCACTCCTACGAGCAGTACTTC. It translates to CASSTQGQHSYEQYF.

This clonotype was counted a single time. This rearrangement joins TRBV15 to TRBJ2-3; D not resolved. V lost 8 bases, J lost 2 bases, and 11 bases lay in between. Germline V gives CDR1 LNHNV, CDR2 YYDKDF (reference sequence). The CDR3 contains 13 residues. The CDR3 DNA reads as TGTGCCACCGCCTGGCGCCCCACAGATACGCAGTATTTT. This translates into CATAWRPTDTQYF.